The rows below give T cell receptor beta chains drawn from one sample of a study of CD4 T cell repertoires in COVID-19. Libraries were prepared by immunoSEQ multiplex PCR; TCRdb keeps only in-frame clonotypes and omits some of them. The data show 65,000 to 95,000 clones, approximately 83% seen once. This sample comprised CD4+ T cells from peripheral blood, obtained after recovery from COVID-19. The receptors were gathered from a human donor who had COVID-19. Both conserved end residues are trimmed from each CDR3. Each record gives: J gene, V gene, CDR3 protein.

J gene: TRBJ1-4
V gene: TRBV4-2
CDR3 protein: ASSLDGRAANEKLF

J gene: TRBJ1-2
V gene: TRBV19
CDR3 protein: ASSIAYVGSYGYT

J gene: TRBJ2-5
V gene: TRBV28
CDR3 protein: ATWTSGSRGETQY

J gene: TRBJ2-5
V gene: TRBV9
CDR3 protein: ASSINPKETQY

J gene: TRBJ2-3
V gene: TRBV28
CDR3 protein: ASTRGRGQGSTDTQY

J gene: TRBJ1-2
V gene: TRBV2
CDR3 protein: ASTTRGQWDGYT

J gene: TRBJ1-1
V gene: TRBV5-8
CDR3 protein: ASSFTGGTEAF

J gene: TRBJ1-6
V gene: TRBV7-2
CDR3 protein: ASNDRDRGRSPLH

J gene: TRBJ1-6
V gene: TRBV5-5
CDR3 protein: ASSFMSYSSYGSPLH

J gene: TRBJ2-7
V gene: TRBV7-8
CDR3 protein: ASSVGLPELEQY

J gene: TRBJ2-1
V gene: TRBV4-1
CDR3 protein: ASSPEGVGVNEQF

J gene: TRBJ2-3
V gene: TRBV5-1
CDR3 protein: ASRLDKTGAGTDTQY

J gene: TRBJ2-3
V gene: TRBV7-9
CDR3 protein: ASSLQTDTQY

J gene: TRBJ1-5
V gene: TRBV6-6
CDR3 protein: ASSYRSGAENQPQH

J gene: TRBJ2-2
V gene: TRBV18
CDR3 protein: ASSPGVNTGELF

J gene: TRBJ2-3
V gene: TRBV7-2
CDR3 protein: ASTELAGFTDTQY

J gene: TRBJ2-7
V gene: TRBV5-1
CDR3 protein: ASSRGTTYEQY

J gene: TRBJ1-1
V gene: TRBV19
CDR3 protein: ASSIGQGKTEAF

J gene: TRBJ1-4
V gene: TRBV7-2
CDR3 protein: ASSLWSGGLLF

J gene: TRBJ1-1
V gene: TRBV19
CDR3 protein: ASSRMPNTEAF

J gene: TRBJ1-2
V gene: TRBV11-2
CDR3 protein: ASSLSADNYGYT

J gene: TRBJ2-7
V gene: TRBV5-1
CDR3 protein: ASSYDSYEQY

J gene: TRBJ1-4
V gene: TRBV5-1
CDR3 protein: ASSRRGPSEKLF

J gene: TRBJ2-1
V gene: TRBV19
CDR3 protein: ASSIGVGTSGRHEQF

J gene: TRBJ2-5
V gene: TRBV5-1
CDR3 protein: ASSLGDETQY

J gene: TRBJ2-7
V gene: TRBV7-2
CDR3 protein: ASSIPGTSPHEQY

J gene: TRBJ2-7
V gene: TRBV28
CDR3 protein: ASTRRADEQY

J gene: TRBJ2-7
V gene: TRBV6-5
CDR3 protein: ASSSDRLLEQY

J gene: TRBJ1-1
V gene: TRBV2
CDR3 protein: ASRRGTGTGNTEAF

J gene: TRBJ2-7
V gene: TRBV7-2
CDR3 protein: ASSFSGGTSYEQY

J gene: TRBJ2-4
V gene: TRBV7-8
CDR3 protein: ASSLAGVENIQY

J gene: TRBJ1-2
V gene: TRBV7-2
CDR3 protein: ASSLGEGQRNYGYT

J gene: TRBJ2-1
V gene: TRBV7-2
CDR3 protein: ASSLGTSGYNEQF

J gene: TRBJ2-3
V gene: TRBV24-1
CDR3 protein: ATSALTGDWGRQY

J gene: TRBJ2-7
V gene: TRBV6-6
CDR3 protein: ATLGGISEQY

J gene: TRBJ1-2
V gene: TRBV7-9
CDR3 protein: ASSFSRDYGYT

J gene: TRBJ1-4
V gene: TRBV4-1
CDR3 protein: ASSQGRTGEKLF

J gene: TRBJ1-4
V gene: TRBV4-1
CDR3 protein: ATSRPQFNEKLF

J gene: TRBJ2-5
V gene: TRBV2
CDR3 protein: ASSARQVETQY

J gene: TRBJ1-1
V gene: TRBV20-1
CDR3 protein: SASSSVLGTEAF

J gene: TRBJ2-7
V gene: TRBV5-6
CDR3 protein: ASSLIDRIGSYEQY

J gene: TRBJ2-2
V gene: TRBV9
CDR3 protein: ASSSVEGGELF

J gene: TRBJ2-2
V gene: TRBV7-2
CDR3 protein: ASSLRAGELF

J gene: TRBJ1-1
V gene: TRBV19
CDR3 protein: ASSIRGQNTEAF

J gene: TRBJ2-7
V gene: TRBV4-2
CDR3 protein: ASSQGPGPESEQY

J gene: TRBJ1-1
V gene: TRBV6-4
CDR3 protein: ASRRDSNTEAF

J gene: TRBJ2-1
V gene: TRBV10-3
CDR3 protein: AISDPARGASAREQF

J gene: TRBJ2-3
V gene: TRBV9
CDR3 protein: ASSRGTGGTDTQY

J gene: TRBJ2-3
V gene: TRBV5-1
CDR3 protein: ASKEGRRFGDTQY

J gene: TRBJ2-7
V gene: TRBV5-7
CDR3 protein: ASRMGCRLREQY

J gene: TRBJ1-1
V gene: TRBV7-3
CDR3 protein: ASSPQGGITEAF

J gene: TRBJ1-6
V gene: TRBV19
CDR3 protein: ASSSTGGAEGSPLH

J gene: TRBJ1-5
V gene: TRBV7-2
CDR3 protein: ASTRDRDSQPQH

J gene: TRBJ1-1
V gene: TRBV30
CDR3 protein: AWRPGGGTEAF

J gene: TRBJ2-7
V gene: TRBV5-4
CDR3 protein: ASSLFGQGTYEQY

J gene: TRBJ2-2
V gene: TRBV2
CDR3 protein: ASSEAGQGAGELF

J gene: TRBJ1-2
V gene: TRBV19
CDR3 protein: ASSASYGYT

J gene: TRBJ1-5
V gene: TRBV6-2/TRBV6-3
CDR3 protein: ASSLTGGQPQH

J gene: TRBJ1-2
V gene: TRBV30
CDR3 protein: ASGGAYGYT